This TCR beta chain was captured by sequencing in a study of chemoradiotherapy in HPV16-positive cancers. About the research overall: Two HPV16-positive patients' cells yielded candidate HPV-specific clones and common motifs.

The V end lost 10 bases, the J end lost 7 bases, and 13 bases lay between the germline ends. The CDR3 spans 11 residues. CDR1 and CDR2 (germline): LNHDA, SQIVND (reference sequence). Data came from immunoSEQ multiplex PCR; TCRdb stores just in-frame clones and leaves some out. The table has about 2,300 clones, 65% to 80% seen once. The gene calls are TRBV19 and TRBJ1-2; D is undetermined. Specimen: tumor tissue, collected from a patient who underwent chemoradiotherapy. The receptor was isolated from a human donor with HPV-associated anogenital cancer. The CDR3 nucleotides are TGTGCCACCCGACATATCATTGGCTACACCTTC. Translating it yields CATRHIIGYTF.